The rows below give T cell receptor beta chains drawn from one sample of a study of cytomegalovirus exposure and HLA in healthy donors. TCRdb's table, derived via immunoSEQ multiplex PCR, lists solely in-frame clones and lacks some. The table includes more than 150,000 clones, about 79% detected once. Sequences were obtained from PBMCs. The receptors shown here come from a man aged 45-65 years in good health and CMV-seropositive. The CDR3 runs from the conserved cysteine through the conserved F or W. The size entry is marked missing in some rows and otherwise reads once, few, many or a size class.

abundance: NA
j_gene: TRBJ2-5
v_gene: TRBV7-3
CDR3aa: CASSFSGTETQYF

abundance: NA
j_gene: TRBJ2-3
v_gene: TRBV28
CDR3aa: CASSSRLTSGVADTQYF

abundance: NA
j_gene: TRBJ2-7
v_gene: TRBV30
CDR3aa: CAWSVLGGPIYEQYF

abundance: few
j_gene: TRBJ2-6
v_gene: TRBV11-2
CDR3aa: CASSPRGGHSGANVLTF

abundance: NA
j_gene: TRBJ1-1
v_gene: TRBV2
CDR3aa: CASSEVGGIGTEAFF

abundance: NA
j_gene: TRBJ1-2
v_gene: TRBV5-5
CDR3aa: CASSQGQPNYGYTF

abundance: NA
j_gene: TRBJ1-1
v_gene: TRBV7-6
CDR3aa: CASRLNTGATEAFF

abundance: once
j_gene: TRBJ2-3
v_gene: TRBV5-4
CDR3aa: CASSPETSTDTQYF

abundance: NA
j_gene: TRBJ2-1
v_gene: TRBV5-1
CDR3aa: CASSLTSGGGNEQFF

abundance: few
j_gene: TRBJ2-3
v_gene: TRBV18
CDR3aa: CASSPVPTRQTDTQYF

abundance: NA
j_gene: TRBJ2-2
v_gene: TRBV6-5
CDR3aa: CASRRDRGYTGELFF

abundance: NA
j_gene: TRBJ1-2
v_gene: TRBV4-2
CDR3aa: CASSQDRTGYYGYTF

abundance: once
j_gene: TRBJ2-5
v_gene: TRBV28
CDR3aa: CASSLGLANLQETQYF

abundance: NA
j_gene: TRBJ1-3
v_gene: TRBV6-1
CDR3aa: CAAYRGWGNTIYF

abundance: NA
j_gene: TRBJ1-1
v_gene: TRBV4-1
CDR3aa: CASSQVLGGNTEAFF

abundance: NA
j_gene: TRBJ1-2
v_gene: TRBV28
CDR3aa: CASSAPPGAPGGGYTF

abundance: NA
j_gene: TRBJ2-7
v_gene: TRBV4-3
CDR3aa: CASSQGSGGSEQYF

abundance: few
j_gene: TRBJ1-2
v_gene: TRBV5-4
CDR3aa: CASSLEDSGYGYTF

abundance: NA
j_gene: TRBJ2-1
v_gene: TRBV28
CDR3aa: CASADSYNEQFF

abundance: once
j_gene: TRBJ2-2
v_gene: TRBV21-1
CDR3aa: CANSKVRGRSTGELFF

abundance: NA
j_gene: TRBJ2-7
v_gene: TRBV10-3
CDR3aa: CAIKRVFGGGQYF

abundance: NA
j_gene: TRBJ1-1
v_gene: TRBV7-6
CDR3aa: CASSPRDRGPEAFF

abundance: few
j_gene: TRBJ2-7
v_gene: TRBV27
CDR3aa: CASSSDRGRDEQYF

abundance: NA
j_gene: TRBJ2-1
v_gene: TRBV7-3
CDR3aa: CASSLKSGTSGGARNEQFF

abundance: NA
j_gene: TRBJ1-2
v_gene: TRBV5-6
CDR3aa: CASSLTGNGYTF

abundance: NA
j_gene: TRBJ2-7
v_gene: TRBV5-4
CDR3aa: CASSLKQGNYEQYF

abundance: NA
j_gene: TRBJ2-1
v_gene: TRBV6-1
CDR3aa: CASSEKERGEVQFF

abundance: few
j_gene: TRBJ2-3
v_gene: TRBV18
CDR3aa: CASSGHETDTQYF

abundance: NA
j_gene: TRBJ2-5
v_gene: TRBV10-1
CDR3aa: CASNGQQYQETQYF

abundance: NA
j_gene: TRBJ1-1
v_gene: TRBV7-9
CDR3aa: CASSPITGGGTEAFF

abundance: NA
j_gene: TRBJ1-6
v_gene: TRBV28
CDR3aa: CASRSDRASPLHF

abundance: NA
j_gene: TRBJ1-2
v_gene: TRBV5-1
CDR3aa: CASSFAPGHYGYTF

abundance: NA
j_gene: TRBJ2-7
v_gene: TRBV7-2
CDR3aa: CASSNLYEQYF

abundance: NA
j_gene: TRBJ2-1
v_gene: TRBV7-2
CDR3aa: CASSSAAGGNIYEQFF

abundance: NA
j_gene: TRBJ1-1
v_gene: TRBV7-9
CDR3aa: CASSLVTGTNTEAFF

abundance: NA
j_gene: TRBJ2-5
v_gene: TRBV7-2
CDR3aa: CASSPLSGGQETQYF

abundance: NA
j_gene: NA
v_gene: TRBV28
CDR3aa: CASKSEQPRYEQYF

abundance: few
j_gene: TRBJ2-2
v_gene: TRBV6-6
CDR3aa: CASSTRTGNTGELFF

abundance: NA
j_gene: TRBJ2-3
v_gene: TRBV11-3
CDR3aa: CASSSAGRDTQYF

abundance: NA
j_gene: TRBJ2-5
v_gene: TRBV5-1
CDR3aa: CASSFSEETQYF

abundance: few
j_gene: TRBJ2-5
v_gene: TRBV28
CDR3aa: CASSSTLYERGGKETQYF